The T cell receptor (beta chain) under discussion was sequenced for a study of T cells in Graves' hyperthyroidism and ophthalmopathy. The germline gives CDR1 DFQATT, CDR2 SNEGSKA (reference sequence). The CDR3 contains 13 residues. Trimming left V 7 bases short and J 6 bases short, with 18 bases between. Researchers took RNA transcripts and amplified the TCR beta CDR3 regions from them. A first-round RT-PCR of the TCR CDR3 used the HTBI primer set. TCRdb processed the multiplex PCR reads anew with MiXCR; each CDR3 protein has one entry. The table has about 690,000 distinct CDR3 sequences, roughly 17% seen once; the top ten hold around 15%.

This TCR was sampled from a man in his fifties with Graves' hyperthyroidism. The gene calls are TRBV20-1 and TRBJ1-2; D not certain. The sequenced sample consisted of blood. The CDR3 here is CSVRPGKDHGYTF. In nucleotides, the CDR3 is TGCAGTGTCAGACCGGGCAAGGACCATGGCTACACCTTC.